This T cell receptor beta chain was captured in a study of blood T cell repertoires in COVID-19. Per the original methods: Estimation of nucleated cell counts relied on the amplification of reference gene primers. Some clones are missing from TCRdb's copy, which holds only in-frame ones; the method was immunoSEQ multiplex PCR. V, J and clone size reflect that table, while D and trimming were determined from the DNA. The sample lists over 150,000 clones, roughly four fifths seen once, with 11% in the top ten. Germline CDR1 reads SGHTA; CDR2 reads FQGNSA. Trimming left V 0 bases short and J 4 bases short, with 5 bases between. The CDR3 sequence is 13 residues long.

This chain links TRBV7-2 with TRBJ2-3; D is ambiguous. Sequences were obtained from peripheral blood. The TCR sequence derives from a man in his 70s with active or convalescent COVID-19. The CDR3 DNA reads as TGTGCCAGCAGCTTAGCTATCTCAGATACGCAGTATTTT. This gives the protein CASSLAISDTQYF.